The 6 T cell receptor beta chains below all came from one sample that was sequenced in a study of shared clonotypes between healthy human individuals. Naive-designated CD8 cells lacked CD45RO, were positively enriched for CCR7, and omitted terminally differentiated effector memory CD45RA+ cells. The repertoire was sequenced with immunoSEQ multiplex PCR; TCRdb's copy has only in-frame clones and lacks some. The sample consists of some 2,100,000 clones, approximately 94% of them appearing once. Sequencing used naive CD8+ T cells from PBMCs. The receptor source for this set is a man in his late teens or twenties in good health. Some clones in this sample may be carry-over from other donors' samples.

J is TRBJ2-1 and V is TRBV4-1, with TRBD2 matching 10 bases. The trim removed 0 bases at V and 6 bases at J, leaving 20 bases unmatched. The CDR3 totals 21 residues. Germline-derived CDR1 and CDR2 are MGHRA and YSYEKL. In DNA form, the CDR3 reads TGCGCCAGCAGCCAAGAGCCAAGCGGCGTCATTGTGGCTAGCGGGGGCAATGAGCAGTTCTTC. This sequence encodes CASSQEPSGVIVASGGNEQFF.

The rearrangement links TRBV27 to TRBJ1-1, with a possible D match to TRBD1 (5 bases). The CDR3 is 14 residues long. Germline loops: CDR1 MNHEY, CDR2 SMNVEV (reference sequence). V lost 8 bases and J lost 4, with 17 bases in between. CDR3 region: CASSTYPGTTEAFF. CDR3 coding DNA: TGTGCCAGCTCCACCTACCCCGGGACCACTGAAGCTTTCTTT.

The genes are TRBV27 and TRBJ2-3, with unresolved D. The germline CDR1 and CDR2 sequences are MNHEY and SMNVEV (reference sequence). This CDR3 comprises 16 residues. Between the trimmed V and J ends, which lost 2 bases and 4 bases, there was a span of 16 bases. DNA of the CDR3: TGTGCCAGCAGTTTAGTTCGTGTCAAAGGCCCAGATACGCAGTATTTT. It encodes CASSLVRVKGPDTQYF.

As for this clone: Other DNA sequences in this sample translate to the same CDR3. This chain links TRBV11-2 with TRBJ2-7, with 9 bases matching TRBD1. CDR1 SGHAT and CDR2 FQNNGV come from the germline V gene. The CDR3 has 14 residues. V shed 5 bases and J 3 bases; nucleotides not matched to a gene: 5. The CDR3 coding sequence is TGTGCCAGCAGCCTCGGGACAGGGTTCTACGAGCAGTACTTC. It translates to CASSLGTGFYEQYF. The full variable domain, its missing parts supplied by reference TRBV11-2 and TRBJ2-7, is EAGVAQSPRYKIIEKRQSVAFWCNPISGHATLYWYQQILGQGPKLLIQFQNNGVVDDSQLPKDRFSAERLKGVDSTLKIQPAKLEDSAVYLCASSLGTGFYEQYFGPGTRLTVT.

J is TRBJ2-1 and V is TRBV6-5, with D possibly called TRBD1 or TRBD2 (5 bases each). Per germline, CDR1 MNHEY and CDR2 SVGAGI. The CDR3 spans 15 residues. The germline V and J ends were trimmed by 3 bases and 6 bases, with 15 bases remaining between them. The DNA of the CDR3 is TGTGCCAGCAGTTATGGGGCAGGGAGTCTCAATGAGCAGTTCTTC. It codes for CASSYGAGSLNEQFF.

The chain recombines TRBV7-9 with TRBJ1-6; D remains ambiguous. The CDR3 loop spans 15 amino acids. Germline V lookup: CDR1 SEHNR, CDR2 FQNEAQ (reference sequence). Trimming took 3 bases from V and 8 from J, leaving 14 bases between them. CDR3 bases: TGTGCCAGCAGCTTTCAGACCGAGCCCTATTCACCCCTCCACTTT. Protein: CASSFQTEPYSPLHF.